The 25 T cell receptor beta chains presented below share a single source sample, sequenced in a study of T-cell reconstitution after alpha-beta-depleted transplantation in children. Unique molecular identifiers were incorporated when the TCRbeta library was constructed. TCRdb re-analysed the PCR reads in MiXCR, keeping a single row per CDR3 protein. The table shows 300,000 to 400,000 distinct CDR3 sequences, with around 15% occurring only once. The sample here was PBMCs, mostly from graft donor cells, taken 360 days after TCRalphabeta/CD19-depleted stem cell transplant. These receptors were obtained from a male patient under 10 years old who had a stem cell transplant for acute lymphoblastic leukemia, so the T cells may come from the graft donor.

The sample holds a few counts of this clonotype. This chain connects TRBV15 to TRBJ2-2; TRBD2 aligns across 16 bases. There are 17 residues in the CDR3. V gave up 3 bases and J gave up 7 bases; unmatched junction bases: 5. Germline lookup yields CDR1 LNHNV and CDR2 YYDKDF (reference sequence). The CDR3 loop reads CATSSAGTSGRGGELFF. CDR3 nucleotide sequence: TGTGCCACCAGCAGCGCCGGGACTAGCGGGAGGGGCGGGGAGCTGTTTTTT.

This clonotype was counted between two and nine times. V and J are TRBV28 and TRBJ2-7; TRBD2 matches at 9 bases. The CDR3 consists of 15 residues. The germline V gene encodes CDR1 MDHEN and CDR2 SYDVKM. Trimming cost V 8 bases and J 3 bases; bases outside gene matches: 11. CDR3 nucleotides: TGTGCCAGCTCTGGGGCTAGCGGGACCATCTACGAGCAGTACTTC. It codes for CASSGASGTIYEQYF.

There are a few counts of this clonotype. This chain uses TRBV7-6 with TRBJ2-2, with TRBD2 matching 11 bases. The V and J ends lost 10 bases and 0 bases, in that order; junction bases with no gene match: 7. The CDR3 extends over 16 amino acids. Germline assignment: CDR1 SGHVS and CDR2 FNYEAQ. The CDR3 nucleotides read TGTGCCACCCTCCTGACTAGCGGGGCGAACACCGGGGAGCTGTTTTTT. It yields the protein CATLLTSGANTGELFF.

This clonotype was detected only a few times. The chain employs TRBV20-1 and TRBJ2-3, with 11 nucleotides matching TRBD2. CDR1 and CDR2 from the germline V gene are DFQATT and SNEGSKA (reference sequence). The CDR3 sequence is 15 residues long. Unmatched junction bases numbered 9, after V lost 6 bases and J lost 4 bases. CDR3 DNA sequence: TGCAGTGCCTTGCTACTAGCGGGAGACTCAGATACGCAGTATTTT. Amino acids: CSALLLAGDSDTQYF.

This clonotype was counted between two and nine times. V gene TRBV29-1 combines with J gene TRBJ1-2, with TRBD1 identical over 7 bases. The germline V gene encodes CDR1 SQVTM and CDR2 ANQGSEA. The CDR3 runs 11 residues. Trimming at V came to 7 bases and at J to 8 bases, leaving 7 bases not matched to a gene. The CDR3 reads CSGGTGVGYTF. CDR3 coding DNA: TGCAGCGGCGGTACAGGGGTCGGCTACACCTTC.

V and J are TRBV29-1 and TRBJ2-5, with a weak D call TRBD2 (5 bases). Germline CDR1 is SQVTM and CDR2 is ANQGSEA. Trimming took off 6 bases at V and 4 bases at J, with 12 bases between the two ends. This CDR3 comprises 12 residues. The CDR3, as DNA: TGCAGCGTGGCCGCGGGTGCAGAGACCCAGTACTTC. This translates into CSVAAGAETQYF.

V is TRBV7-2 and J is TRBJ2-1; weak D call: TRBD1 (6 bases). The CDR3 covers 15 residues. Germline V lookup: CDR1 SGHTA, CDR2 FQGNSA. Deletions cut 1 base from V and 2 bases from J, with 9 bases between. The CDR3 loop reads CASSLGGQTYNEQFF. The CDR3 DNA sequence: TGTGCCAGCAGCTTAGGCGGACAGACCTACAATGAGCAGTTCTTC.

This clonotype was observed many times. The chain combines TRBV29-1 with TRBJ2-2, with 9 bases matching TRBD2. J lost 7 bases, V lost 5 bases, and 5 bases had no gene match. This CDR3 region has 13 residues. Germline V gives CDR1 SQVTM, CDR2 ANQGSEA. This CDR3 reads CSVSSGTVGELFF. The DNA for the CDR3 is TGCAGCGTTTCTAGCGGGACTGTCGGGGAGCTGTTTTTT.

The V gene is TRBV21-1, the J gene TRBJ2-1; the DNA was not compared with TRBD2, the D call given in the table. TRBV21-1 is shown as a pseudogene. This CDR3 spans 14 amino acids. CDR3 in DNA: TGTGCCAGCAGCAAAGTGGAGACCCGGGCCTTCGGGTTCTTC. Translating it yields CASSKVETRAFGFF.

The rearrangement joins TRBV6-2 or TRBV6-3 to TRBJ2-3, with a weak D call TRBD2 (5 bases). The germline gives CDR1 MNHEY, CDR2 SVGEGT. The V end lost 7 bases, the J end lost 0 bases, and 8 bases lay between the germline ends. The CDR3 consists of 13 residues. CDR3 residues: CASTRTSTDTQYF. In nucleotides, the CDR3 is TGTGCCAGCACCCGGACTAGCACAGATACGCAGTATTTT.

The chain employs TRBV21-1 and TRBJ2-1; the table's D call of TRBD1 was not tested on the DNA. TRBV21-1 is assigned pseudogene status. The CDR3 is 12 residues long. The DNA for the CDR3 is TGTGCCAGAGTCCTATACAGGGATGAGCAGTTCTTC. This sequence encodes CARVLYRDEQFF.

The J gene is TRBJ2-4, the V gene TRBV5-1; 9 bases fit TRBD1. The CDR3 has 15 amino acids. Germline CDR1 SGHRS, CDR2 YFSETQ. J gave up 7 bases and V 4 bases, and 9 bases lay outside the gene matches. CDR3 coding DNA: TGCGCCAGCAGCCTTTTTCGACAGGGGGAGAACATTCAGTACTTC. As protein: CASSLFRQGENIQYF.

This clonotype was seen only a few times. The chain links TRBV29-1 to TRBJ2-1, with 9 bases fitting TRBD2. Looked up from germline, CDR1 is SQVTM and CDR2 is ANQGSEA. V lost 4 bases, J lost 6 bases, and 7 bases stayed unmatched. The CDR3 covers 14 residues. The CDR3 loop reads CSVVGGRAVNEQFF. In nucleotides, the CDR3 is TGCAGCGTTGTGGGCGGGAGGGCCGTCAATGAGCAGTTCTTC.

This clonotype was detected only a few times. The rearrangement uses TRBV4-3 and TRBJ2-7; 10 nucleotides align to TRBD2. V dropped 1 base and J dropped 6; count of bases not matched to a gene: 6. Looked up from germline, CDR1 is LGHNA and CDR2 is YSLEER. The CDR3 spans 15 residues. CDR3 residues: CASSQVSGRALEQYF. In DNA, the CDR3 is TGCGCCAGCAGCCAAGTCAGCGGGAGGGCCCTCGAGCAGTACTTC.

This clonotype has more than one count but fewer than ten. The chain recombines TRBV21-1 with TRBJ2-5; the table names TRBD2, a call not compared with the DNA. TRBV21-1 counts as a pseudogene. The length of the CDR3 is 15 residues. CDR3 region: CASSKQGGRQETQYF. The CDR3 bases are TGTGCCAGCAGCAAACAGGGCGGGAGACAAGAGACCCAGTACTTC.

The chain employs TRBV6-5 and TRBJ2-1; the D call may be TRBD1 or TRBD2 (5 bases each). Germline CDR1 MNHEY, CDR2 SVGAGI. The CDR3 runs 14 residues. V gave up 2 bases and J gave up 4 bases, with 9 bases separating them. CDR3 DNA sequence: TGTGCCAGCAGTTACGTGGGACCTTACAATGAGCAGTTCTTC. Translating gives CASSYVGPYNEQFF.

The table lists this clonotype with a few counts. This chain connects TRBV18 to TRBJ2-7; no reliable D call. Germline assignment: CDR1 KGHSH and CDR2 LQKENI. V gave up 4 bases and J gave up 5 bases, with 12 bases separating them. The CDR3 has 13 amino acids. The CDR3 region is CASSLTSSHEQYF. The CDR3 coding sequence is TGTGCCAGCTCACTCACCTCCAGCCACGAGCAGTACTTC.

This clonotype has only a few counts. This chain joins TRBV28 and TRBJ2-5, with TRBD2 as a possible D gene (6 bases). The CDR3 length is 12 residues. The germline V and J ends were trimmed by 6 bases and 5 bases, with 10 bases remaining between them. The V gene's germline CDR1 is MDHEN and CDR2 SYDVKM. In DNA form, the CDR3 reads TGTGCCAGCAGGGGGGACTTGGAGACCCAGTACTTC. Its translation: CASRGDLETQYF.

This clonotype appeared many times. The chain combines TRBV20-1 with TRBJ2-1; D is perhaps TRBD2 (6 bases). This CDR3 comprises 19 residues. From germline, CDR1 is DFQATT and CDR2 SNEGSKA (reference sequence). V was pared by 3 bases and J by 3 bases, with 27 bases between. This chain's CDR3 is CSASWRRGSSLGGYNEQFF. Written as DNA, the CDR3 is TGCAGTGCTAGCTGGCGTCGCGGTTCCTCCCTGGGGGGCTACAATGAGCAGTTCTTC.

This chain links TRBV20-1 with TRBJ1-4; TRBD1 matches at 7 bases. The V gene end was trimmed by 0 bases and the J gene end by 4 bases; junction bases not matched to a gene: 5. There are 15 residues in the CDR3. Germline V gives CDR1 DFQATT, CDR2 SNEGSKA (reference sequence). CDR3 in DNA: TGCAGTGCTAGAGACCTCAGGGGGGGTAATGAAAAACTGTTTTTT. It yields the protein CSARDLRGGNEKLFF.

This rearrangement joins TRBV29-1 to TRBJ1-1; D not resolved. In germline, CDR1 is SQVTM, CDR2 ANQGSEA. CDR3 length equals 14 residues. Trimming took off 7 bases at V and 2 bases at J, with 17 bases between the two ends. The CDR3 spells CSGVRRQTNTEAFF. CDR3 nucleotides: TGCAGCGGTGTCCGTCGCCAGACCAACACTGAAGCTTTCTTT.

This clonotype was counted between two and nine times. The CDR3 is CASSSLILADTDTQYF. The CDR3 region has the DNA TGTGCCAGCAGTTCCCTAATCCTAGCGGACACAGATACGCAGTATTTT. V gene TRBV12-3 or TRBV12-4 combines with J gene TRBJ2-3, with 7 bases lining up with TRBD2. The CDR3 runs to 16 residues. The V and J ends lost 4 bases and 2 bases, in that order; junction bases with no gene match: 9.

This clonotype was seen at least ten times. The CDR3 nucleotides are TGTGCCAGCAGTTTAAAGGGACTAGCGTTCTTC. It codes for CASSLKGLAFF. The chain joins TRBV12-3 or TRBV12-4 to TRBJ2-1; 9 nucleotides align to TRBD2. After removal of 2 bases from V and 15 bases from J, the junction contained 2 bases not matched to a gene. The CDR3 loop spans 11 amino acids.

This clonotype was found many times. The J gene is TRBJ2-7, the V gene TRBV4-3, with TRBD1 identical over 8 bases. Germline V CDR1 and CDR2: LGHNA, YSLEER. The CDR3 is 16 residues long. V lost 2 bases to trimming and J lost 2 bases; unmatched junction nucleotides: 8. Here the CDR3 reads CASSQRDPGQAYEQYF. The CDR3 DNA sequence: TGCGCCAGCAGCCAAAGGGACCCGGGACAGGCCTACGAGCAGTACTTC.

With regard to this clonotype: One base away lies a much larger clone, so this may be a sequencing read error. The chain is built from TRBV12-3 or TRBV12-4 and TRBJ2-5, with D possibly being TRBD1 or TRBD2 (6 bases each). The CDR3 is made up of 15 amino acids. CDR3 bases: TGTGCCAGCAGTCTGGGGGGACATGCCCAAGAGACCCTGTACTTC. It encodes CASSLGGHAQETLYF.